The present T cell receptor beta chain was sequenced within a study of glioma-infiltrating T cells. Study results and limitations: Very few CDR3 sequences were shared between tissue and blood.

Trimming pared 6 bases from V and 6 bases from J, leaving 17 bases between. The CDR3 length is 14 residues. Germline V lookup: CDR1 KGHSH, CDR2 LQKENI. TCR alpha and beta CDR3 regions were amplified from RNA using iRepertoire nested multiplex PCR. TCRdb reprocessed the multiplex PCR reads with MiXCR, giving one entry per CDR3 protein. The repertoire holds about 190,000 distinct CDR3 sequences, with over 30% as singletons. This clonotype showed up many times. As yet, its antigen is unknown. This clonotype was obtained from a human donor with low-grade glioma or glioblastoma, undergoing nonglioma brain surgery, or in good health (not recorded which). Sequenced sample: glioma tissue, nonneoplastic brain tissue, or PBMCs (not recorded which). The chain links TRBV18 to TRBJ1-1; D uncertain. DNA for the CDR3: TGTGCCAGCTCTCCGGAATCGTTCGTGTCTGAAGCTTTCTTT. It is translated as CASSPESFVSEAFF.